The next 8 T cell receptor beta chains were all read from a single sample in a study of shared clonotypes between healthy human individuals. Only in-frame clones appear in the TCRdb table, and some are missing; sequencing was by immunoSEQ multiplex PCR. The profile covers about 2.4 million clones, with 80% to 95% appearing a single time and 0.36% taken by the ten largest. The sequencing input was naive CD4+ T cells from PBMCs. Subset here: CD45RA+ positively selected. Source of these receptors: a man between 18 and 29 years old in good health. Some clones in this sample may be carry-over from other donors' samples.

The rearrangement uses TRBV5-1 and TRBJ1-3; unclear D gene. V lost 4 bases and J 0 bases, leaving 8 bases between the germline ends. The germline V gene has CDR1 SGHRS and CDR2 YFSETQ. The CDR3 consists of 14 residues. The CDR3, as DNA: TGCGCCAGCAGCGAGCTGAGCTCTGGAAACACCATATATTTT. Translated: CASSELSSGNTIYF.

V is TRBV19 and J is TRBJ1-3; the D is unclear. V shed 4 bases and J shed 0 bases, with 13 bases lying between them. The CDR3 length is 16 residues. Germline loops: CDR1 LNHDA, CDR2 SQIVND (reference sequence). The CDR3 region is CASSTYDTSSGNTIYF. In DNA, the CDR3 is TGTGCCAGTAGTACCTACGACACAAGCTCTGGAAACACCATATATTTT. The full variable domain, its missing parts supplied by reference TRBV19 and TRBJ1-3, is DGGITQSPKYLFRKEGQNVTLSCEQNLNHDAMYWYRQDPGQGLRLIYYSQIVNDFQKGDIAEGYSVSREKKESFPLTVTSAQKNPTAFYLCASSTYDTSSGNTIYFGEGSWLTVV.

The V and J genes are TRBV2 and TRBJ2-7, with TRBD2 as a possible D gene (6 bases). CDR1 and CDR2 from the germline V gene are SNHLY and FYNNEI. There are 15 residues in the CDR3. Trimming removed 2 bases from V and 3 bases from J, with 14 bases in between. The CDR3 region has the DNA TGTGCCAGCAGTGAATCGGCGGGACTTTACTACGAGCAGTACTTC. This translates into CASSESAGLYYEQYF. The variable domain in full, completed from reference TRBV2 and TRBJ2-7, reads EPEVTQTPSHQVTQMGQEVILRCVPISNHLYFYWYRQILGQKVEFLVSFYNNEISEKSEIFDDQFSVERPDGSNFTLKIRSTKLEDSAMYFCASSESAGLYYEQYFGPGTRLTVT.

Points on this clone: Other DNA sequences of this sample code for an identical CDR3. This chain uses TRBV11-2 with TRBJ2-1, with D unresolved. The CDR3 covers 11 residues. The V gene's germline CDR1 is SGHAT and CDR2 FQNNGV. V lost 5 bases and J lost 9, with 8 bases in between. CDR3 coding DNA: TGTGCCAGCAGCCTTGAATCTGAGCAGTTCTTC. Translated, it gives CASSLESEQFF.

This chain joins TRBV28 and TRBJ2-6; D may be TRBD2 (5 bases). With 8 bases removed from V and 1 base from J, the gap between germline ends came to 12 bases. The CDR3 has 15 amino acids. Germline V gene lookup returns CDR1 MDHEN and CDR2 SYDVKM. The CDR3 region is CASGLDLSGANVLTF. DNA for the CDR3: TGTGCCAGCGGACTCGACCTTTCTGGGGCCAACGTCCTGACTTTC. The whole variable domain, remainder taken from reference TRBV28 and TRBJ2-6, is DVKVTQSSRYLVKRTGEKVFLECVQDMDHENMFWYRQDPGLGLRLIYFSYDVKMKEKGDIPEGYSVSREKKERFSLILESASTNQTSMYLCASGLDLSGANVLTFGAGSRLTVL.

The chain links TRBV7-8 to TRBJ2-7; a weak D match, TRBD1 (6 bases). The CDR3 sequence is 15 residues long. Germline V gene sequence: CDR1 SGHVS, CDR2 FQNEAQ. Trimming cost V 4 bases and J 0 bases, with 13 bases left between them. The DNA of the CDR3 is TGTGCCAGCAGCTACCAAAGGGGGAGCTCCTACGAGCAGTACTTC. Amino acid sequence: CASSYQRGSSYEQYF.

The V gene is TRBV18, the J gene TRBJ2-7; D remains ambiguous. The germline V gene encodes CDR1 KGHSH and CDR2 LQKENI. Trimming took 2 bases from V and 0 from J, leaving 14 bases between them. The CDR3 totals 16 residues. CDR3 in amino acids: CASSPIPRRNSYEQYF. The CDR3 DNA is TGTGCCAGCTCACCAATACCGCGACGGAACTCCTACGAGCAGTACTTC. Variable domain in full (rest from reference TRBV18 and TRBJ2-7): NAGVMQNPRHLVRRRGQEARLRCSPMKGHSHVYWYRQLPEEGLKFMVYLQKENIIDESGMPKERFSAEFPKEGPSILRIQQVVRGDSAAYFCASSPIPRRNSYEQYFGPGTRLTVT.

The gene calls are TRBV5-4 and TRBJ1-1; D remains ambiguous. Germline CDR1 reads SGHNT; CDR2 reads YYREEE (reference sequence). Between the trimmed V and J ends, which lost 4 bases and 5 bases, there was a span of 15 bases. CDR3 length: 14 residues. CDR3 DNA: TGTGCCAGCAGCCCCCCGGAACGCGTAACTGAAGCTTTCTTT. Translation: CASSPPERVTEAFF.